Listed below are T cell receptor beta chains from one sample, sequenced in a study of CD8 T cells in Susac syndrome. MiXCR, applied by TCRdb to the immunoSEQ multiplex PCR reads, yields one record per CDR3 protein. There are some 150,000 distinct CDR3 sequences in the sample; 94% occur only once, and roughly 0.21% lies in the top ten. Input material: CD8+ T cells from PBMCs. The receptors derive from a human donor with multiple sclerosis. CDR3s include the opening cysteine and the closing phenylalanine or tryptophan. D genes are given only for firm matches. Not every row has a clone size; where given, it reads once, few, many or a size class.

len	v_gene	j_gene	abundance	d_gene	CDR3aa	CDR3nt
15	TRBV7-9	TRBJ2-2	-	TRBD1	CASSDSGTGAGELFF	TGTGCCAGCAGCGATTCCGGGACAGGGGCCGGGGAGCTGTTTTTT
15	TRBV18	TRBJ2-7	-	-	CASSPMAGPLYEQYF	TGTGCCAGCTCACCAATGGCAGGACCTCTTTACGAGCAGTACTTC
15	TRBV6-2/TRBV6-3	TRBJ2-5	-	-	CASSYGSSDRETQYF	TGTGCCAGCAGTTACGGGTCCTCCGATCGGGAGACCCAGTACTTC
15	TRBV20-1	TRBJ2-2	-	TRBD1	CSATGTGGITGELFF	TGCAGTGCTACCGGGACAGGGGGCATCACCGGGGAGCTGTTTTTT
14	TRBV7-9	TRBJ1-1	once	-	CASSLGPKNTEAFF	TGTGCCAGCAGCTTAGGGCCCAAGAACACTGAAGCTTTCTTT
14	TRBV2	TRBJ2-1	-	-	CASNPEISYNEQFF	TGTGCCAGCAACCCAGAGATCTCCTACAATGAGCAGTTCTTC
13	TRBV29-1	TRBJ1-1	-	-	CSVDGLQLTEAFF	TGCAGCGTTGACGGACTCCAGCTCACTGAAGCTTTCTTT
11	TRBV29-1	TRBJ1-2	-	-	CSVDSRRGYTF	TGCAGCGTTGACTCAAGGCGGGGCTACACCTTC
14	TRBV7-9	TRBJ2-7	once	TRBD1	CASSLKSGGNEQYF	TGTGCCAGCAGCTTAAAGTCAGGGGGTAACGAGCAGTACTTC
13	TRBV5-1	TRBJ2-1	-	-	CASSLVGGNEQFF	TGCGCCAGCAGCTTGGTAGGAGGTAATGAGCAGTTCTTC
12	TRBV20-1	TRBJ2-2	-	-	CSARVLSGELFF	TGCAGTGCTAGAGTTTTGAGTGGGGAGCTGTTTTTT
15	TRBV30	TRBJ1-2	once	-	CAWSPTTVKFYGYTF	TGTGCCTGGAGCCCTACGACAGTAAAATTCTATGGCTACACCTTC
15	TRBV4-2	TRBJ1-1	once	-	CASSQDYSANTEAFF	TGTGCCAGCAGCCAAGACTATTCAGCGAACACTGAAGCTTTCTTT
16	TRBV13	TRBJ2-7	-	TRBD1	CASSSGGQGHSYEQYF	TGTGCCAGCAGCTCAGGGGGACAGGGACACTCCTACGAGCAGTACTTC
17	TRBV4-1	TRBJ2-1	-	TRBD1	CASSHRSTGDSYNEQFF	TGCGCCAGCAGCCACAGAAGTACAGGGGACTCCTACAATGAGCAGTTCTTC
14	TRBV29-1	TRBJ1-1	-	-	CSGLRETRVTEAFF	TGTAGCGGTCTCCGGGAAACAAGGGTCACTGAAGCTTTCTTT
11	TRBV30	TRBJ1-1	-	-	CAWNEGTEAFF	TGTGCCTGGAACGAGGGCACTGAAGCTTTCTTT
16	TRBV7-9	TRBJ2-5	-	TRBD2	CASSPRQRGSQETQYF	TGTGCCAGCAGCCCGCGCCAGCGGGGGAGCCAAGAGACCCAGTACTTC
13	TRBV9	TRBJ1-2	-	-	CASSVVQGSGYTF	TGTGCCAGCAGCGTAGTACAGGGCAGCGGCTACACCTTC
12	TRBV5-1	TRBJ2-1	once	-	CASSPPGVEQFF	TGCGCCAGCAGCCCCCCTGGCGTGGAGCAGTTCTTC
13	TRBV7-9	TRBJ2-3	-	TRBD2	CASLAGGPDTQYF	TGTGCCAGCCTAGCGGGGGGGCCAGATACGCAGTATTTT
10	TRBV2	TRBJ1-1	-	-	CASDRMEAFF	TGTGCCAGCGACAGAATGGAAGCTTTCTTT
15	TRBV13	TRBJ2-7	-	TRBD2	CASSFSGGPSYEQYF	TGTGCCAGCAGCTTTAGCGGGGGGCCGTCCTACGAGCAGTACTTC
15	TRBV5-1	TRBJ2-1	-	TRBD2	CASSLELAGGDEQFF	TGCGCCAGCAGCTTGGAACTAGCGGGGGGTGATGAGCAGTTCTTC
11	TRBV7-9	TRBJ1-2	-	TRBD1	CASSSNRGSTF	TGTGCCAGCAGCTCGAACAGGGGGTCCACCTTC
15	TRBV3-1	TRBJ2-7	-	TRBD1	CASSQENRGNYEQYF	TGTGCCAGCAGCCAAGAAAACAGGGGGAACTACGAGCAGTACTTC
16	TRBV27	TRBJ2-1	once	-	CTSTSGGGLGYNEQFF	TGTACCAGCACCTCAGGGGGAGGGCTTGGCTACAATGAGCAGTTCTTC
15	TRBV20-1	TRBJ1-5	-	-	CSAKGHPNSNQPQHF	TGCAGTGCCAAGGGACACCCAAATAGCAATCAGCCCCAGCATTTT
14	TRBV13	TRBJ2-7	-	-	CASSLGKRIYEQYF	TGTGCCAGCAGCTTAGGAAAAAGGATCTACGAGCAGTACTTC
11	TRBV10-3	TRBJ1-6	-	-	CAIRTKGALHF	TGTGCCATCAGGACCAAGGGGGCCCTCCACTTT